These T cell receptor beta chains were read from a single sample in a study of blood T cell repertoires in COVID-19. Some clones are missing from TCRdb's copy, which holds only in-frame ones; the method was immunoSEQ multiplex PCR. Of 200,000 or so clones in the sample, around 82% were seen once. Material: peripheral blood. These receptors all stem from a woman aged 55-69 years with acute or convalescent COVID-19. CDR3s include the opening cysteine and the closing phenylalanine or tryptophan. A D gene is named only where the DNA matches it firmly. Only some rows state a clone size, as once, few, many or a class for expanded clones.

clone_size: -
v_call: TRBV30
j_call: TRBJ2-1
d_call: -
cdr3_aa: CARRWSGSYNEQFF
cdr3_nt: TGTGCCCGGCGGTGGTCCGGGTCCTACAATGAGCAGTTCTTC

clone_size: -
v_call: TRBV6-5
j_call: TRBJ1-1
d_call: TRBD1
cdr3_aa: CASRAGGKSTEAFF
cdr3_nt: TGTGCCAGCAGAGCAGGGGGCAAGAGCACTGAAGCTTTCTTT

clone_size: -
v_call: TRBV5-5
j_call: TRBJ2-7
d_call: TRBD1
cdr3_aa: CASSLVDRVGDEQYF
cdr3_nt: TGTGCCAGCAGCTTAGTGGACAGGGTTGGTGACGAGCAGTACTTC

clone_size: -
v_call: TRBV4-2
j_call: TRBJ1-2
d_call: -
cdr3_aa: CASSQEQSGGYGYTF
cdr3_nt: TGTGCCAGCAGCCAAGAACAATCAGGAGGGTATGGCTACACCTTC

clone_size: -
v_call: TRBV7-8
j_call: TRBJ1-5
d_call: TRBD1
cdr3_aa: CASSPLTGPLNQPQHF
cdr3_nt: TGTGCCAGCAGCCCGTTGACAGGGCCGTTAAATCAGCCCCAGCATTTT

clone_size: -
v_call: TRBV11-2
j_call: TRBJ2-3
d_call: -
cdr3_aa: CASSSGTGTDTQYF
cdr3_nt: TGTGCCAGCAGCAGCGGCACAGGCACAGATACGCAGTATTTT

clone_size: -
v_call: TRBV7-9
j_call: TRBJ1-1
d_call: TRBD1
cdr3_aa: CASSSRDRASTEAFF
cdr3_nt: TGTGCCAGCAGCTCCCGGGACAGGGCTTCCACTGAAGCTTTCTTT

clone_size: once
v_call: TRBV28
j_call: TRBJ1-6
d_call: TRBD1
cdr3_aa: CAFGTGNNSPLHF
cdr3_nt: TGTGCGTTTGGGACAGGAAATAATTCACCCCTCCACTTT

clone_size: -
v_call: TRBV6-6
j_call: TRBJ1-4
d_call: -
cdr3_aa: CASSPGTSNEKLFF
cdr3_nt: TGTGCCAGCAGTCCCGGGACTTCTAATGAAAAACTGTTTTTT

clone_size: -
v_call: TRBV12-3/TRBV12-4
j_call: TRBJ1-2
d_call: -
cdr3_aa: CASRLRGSYGYTF
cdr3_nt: TGTGCCAGCAGGTTGAGGGGGTCATATGGCTACACCTTC

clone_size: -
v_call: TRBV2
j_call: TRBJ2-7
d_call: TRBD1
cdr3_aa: CASSSTGVDEQYF
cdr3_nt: TGTGCCAGCAGTTCGACAGGGGTAGACGAGCAGTACTTC

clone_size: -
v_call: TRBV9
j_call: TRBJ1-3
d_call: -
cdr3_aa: CASSAGSGLKDSGNTIYF
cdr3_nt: TGTGCCAGCAGTGCGGGGTCAGGCCTAAAGGACTCTGGAAACACCATATATTTT

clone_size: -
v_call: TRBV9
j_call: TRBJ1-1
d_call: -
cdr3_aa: CASSVDGDNTEAFF
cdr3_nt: TGTGCCAGCAGCGTAGATGGAGACAACACTGAAGCTTTCTTT

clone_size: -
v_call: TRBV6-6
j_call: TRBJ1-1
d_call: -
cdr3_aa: CASRTGEWTEAFF
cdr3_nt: TGTGCCAGCAGAACGGGGGAGTGGACTGAAGCTTTCTTT

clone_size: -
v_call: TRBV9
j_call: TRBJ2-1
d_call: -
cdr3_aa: CASSVEPSSYNEQFF
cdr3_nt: TGTGCCAGCAGCGTAGAGCCTAGCTCCTACAATGAGCAGTTCTTC

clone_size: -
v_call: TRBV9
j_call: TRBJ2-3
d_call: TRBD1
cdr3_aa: CASNRETGVGDTQYF
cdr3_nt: TGTGCCAGCAATAGAGAGACAGGGGTCGGAGATACGCAGTATTTT

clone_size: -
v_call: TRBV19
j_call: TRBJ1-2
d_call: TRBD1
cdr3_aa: CASSMGDRDYGYTF
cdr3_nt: TGTGCCAGTAGTATGGGGGACAGGGACTATGGCTACACCTTC

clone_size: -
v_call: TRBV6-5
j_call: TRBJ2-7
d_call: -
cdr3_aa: CASNRDTYEQYF
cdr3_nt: TGTGCCAGCAACAGAGACACTTACGAGCAGTACTTC

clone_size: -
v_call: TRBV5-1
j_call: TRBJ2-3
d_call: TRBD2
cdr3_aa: CASRLASGGEEDTQYF
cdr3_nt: TGCGCCAGCAGACTGGCTAGCGGGGGGGAGGAAGATACGCAGTATTTT

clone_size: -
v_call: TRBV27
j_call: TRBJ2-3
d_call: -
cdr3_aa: CASSYLPSGTDTQYF
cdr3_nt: TGTGCCAGCAGTTATCTTCCGTCTGGCACAGATACGCAGTATTTT

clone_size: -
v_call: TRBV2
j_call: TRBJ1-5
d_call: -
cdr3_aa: CASSEWTDNQPQHF
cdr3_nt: TGTGCCAGCAGTGAGTGGACAGACAATCAGCCCCAGCATTTT

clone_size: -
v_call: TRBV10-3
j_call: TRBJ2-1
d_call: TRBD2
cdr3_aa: CAISGSGGAYNEQFF
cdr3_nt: TGTGCCATCAGTGGTAGCGGGGGGGCCTACAATGAGCAGTTCTTC

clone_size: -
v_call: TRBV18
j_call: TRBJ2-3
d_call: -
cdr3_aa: CASSPPSITDTQYF
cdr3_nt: TGTGCCAGCTCACCTCCTAGCATCACAGATACGCAGTATTTT

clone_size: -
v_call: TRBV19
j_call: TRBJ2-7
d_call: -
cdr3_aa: CASSARGVGEQYF
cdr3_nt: TGTGCCAGTAGTGCCCGAGGCGTCGGCGAGCAGTACTTC

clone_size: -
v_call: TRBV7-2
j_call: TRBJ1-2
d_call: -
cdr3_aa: CASSLRSNGYTF
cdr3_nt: TGTGCCAGCAGCCTCCGGTCGAATGGCTACACCTTC

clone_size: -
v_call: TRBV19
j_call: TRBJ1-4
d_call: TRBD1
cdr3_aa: CASSMGQGSANEKLFF
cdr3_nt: TGTGCCAGTAGTATGGGACAGGGGAGTGCTAATGAAAAACTGTTTTTT

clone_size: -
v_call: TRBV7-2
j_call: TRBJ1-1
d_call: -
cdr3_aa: CASSLAAGRNTEAFF
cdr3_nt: TGTGCCAGCAGCTTAGCGGCAGGCCGGAACACTGAAGCTTTCTTT

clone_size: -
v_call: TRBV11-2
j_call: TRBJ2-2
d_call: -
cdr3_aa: CASTPLSGQNTGELFF
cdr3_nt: TGTGCCAGCACCCCCTTGTCGGGACAGAACACCGGGGAGCTGTTTTTT

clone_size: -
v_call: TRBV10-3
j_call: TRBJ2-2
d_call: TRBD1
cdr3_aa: CASGTGNTGELFF
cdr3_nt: TGTGCCAGCGGGACAGGGAACACCGGGGAGCTGTTTTTT

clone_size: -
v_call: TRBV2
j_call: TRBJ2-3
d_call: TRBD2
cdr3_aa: CASSGVAGGPDTQYF
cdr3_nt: TGTGCCAGCAGTGGAGTGGCGGGGGGGCCAGATACGCAGTATTTT

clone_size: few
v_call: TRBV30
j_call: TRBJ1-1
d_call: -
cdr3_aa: CAWSRRGPEAFF
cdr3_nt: TGTGCCTGGAGCAGACGTGGGCCTGAAGCTTTCTTT

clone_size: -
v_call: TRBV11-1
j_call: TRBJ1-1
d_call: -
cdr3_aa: CASSRRPGTEAFF
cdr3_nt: TGTGCCAGCAGCCGACGTCCGGGCACTGAAGCTTTCTTT

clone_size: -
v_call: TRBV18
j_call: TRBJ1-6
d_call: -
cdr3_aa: CASSPKQASPLHF
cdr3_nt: TGTGCCAGCTCACCAAAACAGGCCTCACCCCTCCACTTT

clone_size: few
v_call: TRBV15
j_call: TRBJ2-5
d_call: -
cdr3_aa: CATSRDRETQYF
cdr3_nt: TGTGCCACCAGCAGAGATCGAGAGACCCAGTACTTC

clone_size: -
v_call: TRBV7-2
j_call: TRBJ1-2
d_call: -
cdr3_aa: CASSLGLGDYYGYTF
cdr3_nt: TGTGCCAGCAGCTTAGGTTTAGGGGATTACTATGGCTACACCTTC

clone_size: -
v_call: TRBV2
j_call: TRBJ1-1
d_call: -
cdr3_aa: CASSVGVNTEAFF
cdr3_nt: TGTGCCAGCAGTGTTGGAGTGAACACTGAAGCTTTCTTT

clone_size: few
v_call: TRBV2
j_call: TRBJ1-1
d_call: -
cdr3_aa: CASSVMRGTEAFF
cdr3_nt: TGTGCCAGCAGTGTGATGCGGGGTACTGAAGCTTTCTTT

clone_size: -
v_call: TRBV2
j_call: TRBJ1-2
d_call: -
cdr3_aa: CASSPQGWDGYTF
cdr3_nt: TGTGCCAGCAGCCCACAGGGTTGGGATGGCTACACCTTC

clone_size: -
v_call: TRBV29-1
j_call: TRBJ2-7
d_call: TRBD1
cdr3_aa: CSVGTGPSYEQYF
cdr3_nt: TGCAGCGTAGGGACAGGGCCCTCCTACGAGCAGTACTTC